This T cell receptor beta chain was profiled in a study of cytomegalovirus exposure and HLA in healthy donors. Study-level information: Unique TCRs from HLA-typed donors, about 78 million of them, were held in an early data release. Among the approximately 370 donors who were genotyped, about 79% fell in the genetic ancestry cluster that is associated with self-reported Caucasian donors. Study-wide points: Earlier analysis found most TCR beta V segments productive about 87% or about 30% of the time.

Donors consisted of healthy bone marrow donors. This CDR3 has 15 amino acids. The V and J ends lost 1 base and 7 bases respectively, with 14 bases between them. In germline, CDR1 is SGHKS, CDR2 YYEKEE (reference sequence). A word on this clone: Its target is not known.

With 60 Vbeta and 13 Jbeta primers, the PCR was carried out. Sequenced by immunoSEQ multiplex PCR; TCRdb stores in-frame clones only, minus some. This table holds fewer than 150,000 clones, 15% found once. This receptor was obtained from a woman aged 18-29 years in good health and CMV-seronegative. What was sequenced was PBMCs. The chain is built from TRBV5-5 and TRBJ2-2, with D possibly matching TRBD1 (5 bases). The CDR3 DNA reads TGTGCCAGCAGCTTGTTTTCCAGGGTTGACGGGGAGCTGTTTTTT. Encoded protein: CASSLFSRVDGELFF.